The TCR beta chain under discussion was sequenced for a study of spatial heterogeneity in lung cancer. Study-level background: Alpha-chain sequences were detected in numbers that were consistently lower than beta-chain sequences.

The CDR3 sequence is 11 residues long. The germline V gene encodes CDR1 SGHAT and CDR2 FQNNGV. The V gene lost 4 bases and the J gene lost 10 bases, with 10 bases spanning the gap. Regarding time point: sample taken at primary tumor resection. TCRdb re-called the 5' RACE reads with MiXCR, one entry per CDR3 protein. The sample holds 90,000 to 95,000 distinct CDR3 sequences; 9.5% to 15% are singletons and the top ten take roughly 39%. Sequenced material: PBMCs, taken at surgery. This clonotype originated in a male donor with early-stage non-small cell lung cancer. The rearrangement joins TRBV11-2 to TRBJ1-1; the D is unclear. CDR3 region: CASSYDLGAFF. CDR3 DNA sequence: TGTGCCAGCAGCTATGATTTGGGAGCTTTCTTT.